Listed below are T cell receptor beta chains from one sample, sequenced in a study of early T cells in non-severe SARS-CoV-2 infection. Using its own MiXCR run on the 5' RACE reads, TCRdb lists one record per CDR3 protein. The sample lists about 77,000 distinct CDR3 sequences, 9% to 15% seen once, with around 15% in the top ten. The source material was whole blood, sampled at baseline. The source of these receptors is an adult who was a healthcare worker with PCR-confirmed SARS-CoV-2 infection or an uninfected control (not recorded which). The donor label of this sample is uncertain. CDR3s include the opening cysteine and the closing phenylalanine or tryptophan. A D gene is named only where the DNA matches it firmly. Clone size is shown for a subset of rows, as once, few, many or a class of expanded clone.

D gene | J gene | V gene | clone size | CDR3 protein | CDR3 DNA
- | TRBJ1-2 | TRBV6-5 | few | CASTHYTGGYTF | TGTGCCAGCACCCACTACACGGGGGGCTACACCTTC
TRBD2 | TRBJ2-1 | TRBV5-6 | many | CASSPGTSSHNEQFF | TGTGCCAGCAGCCCCGGGACTAGCTCACACAATGAGCAGTTCTTC
- | TRBJ2-1 | TRBV14 | few | CASSQAREQFF | TGTGCCAGCAGCCAAGCGCGGGAGCAGTTCTTC
- | TRBJ2-5 | TRBV10-3 | - | CARNGHLQETQYF | TGTGCCAGGAACGGACATCTCCAGGAGACCCAGTACTTC
- | TRBJ1-3 | TRBV18 | - | CASSPEGNTIYF | TGTGCCAGCTCACCAGAAGGAAACACCATATATTTT
- | TRBJ1-2 | TRBV7-8 | - | CASSPRSRDPSGYTF | TGTGCCAGCAGCCCACGGAGTCGGGACCCTTCGGGCTACACCTTC
- | TRBJ2-1 | TRBV7-2 | few | CASSSQFGSYNEQFF | TGTGCCAGCAGTTCCCAATTCGGCTCCTACAATGAGCAGTTCTTC
TRBD1 | TRBJ1-2 | TRBV27 | - | CASSLQAGGIYGYTF | TGTGCCAGCAGTTTACAGGCAGGGGGAATCTATGGCTACACCTTC
- | TRBJ2-7 | TRBV5-4 | many | CASSFAGLTYEQYF | TGTGCCAGCAGCTTTGCGGGGTTGACCTACGAGCAGTACTTC
- | TRBJ1-2 | TRBV12-3/TRBV12-4 | few | CASSPDRNYGYTF | TGTGCCAGCAGTCCCGACCGGAACTATGGCTACACCTTC
TRBD1 | TRBJ1-1 | TRBV6-5 | few | CASSYSKGALEAFF | TGTGCCAGCAGTTACTCGAAGGGGGCTCTTGAAGCTTTCTTT
TRBD1 | TRBJ2-7 | TRBV20-1 | - | CSALLPGTAYEQYF | TGCAGTGCCTTACTTCCCGGGACAGCCTACGAGCAGTACTTC
- | TRBJ2-1 | TRBV5-1 | - | CASSLVGDNEQFF | TGCGCCAGCAGCTTGGTAGGCGACAATGAGCAGTTCTTC
- | TRBJ2-2 | TRBV12-3/TRBV12-4 | many | CASTFTGGELFF | TGTGCCAGCACGTTTACCGGCGGGGAGCTGTTTTTT
- | TRBJ2-7 | TRBV7-6 | few | CASSPDEGIPGEQYF | TGTGCCAGCAGCCCAGATGAGGGCATACCGGGAGAGCAGTACTTC
- | TRBJ1-2 | TRBV4-3 | - | CASSHLPNPPPGYGYTF | TGCGCCAGCAGCCATCTACCCAATCCTCCACCTGGGTATGGCTACACCTTC
TRBD2 | TRBJ2-5 | TRBV7-2 | - | CASSWELAGVSQETQYF | TGTGCCAGCAGCTGGGAACTAGCGGGAGTAAGCCAAGAGACCCAGTACTTC
TRBD2 | TRBJ2-1 | TRBV12-3/TRBV12-4 | few | CASSPGLDREQFF | TGTGCCAGCAGTCCGGGACTAGATCGCGAGCAGTTCTTC
- | TRBJ1-4 | TRBV9 | - | CASSGPEQGTNEKLFF | TGTGCCAGCAGCGGTCCCGAACAGGGAACTAATGAAAAACTGTTTTTT
- | TRBJ1-6 | TRBV4-1 | few | CASSQGSSYNSPLHF | TGCGCCAGCAGCCAAGGGAGCTCCTATAATTCACCCCTCCACTTT
TRBD2 | TRBJ2-1 | TRBV2 | many | CASRKTSGGNEQFF | TGTGCCAGCAGAAAAACTAGCGGGGGAAATGAGCAGTTCTTC
- | TRBJ1-2 | TRBV27 | many | CASSMNDGIGGYTF | TGTGCCAGCAGTATGAACGACGGTATCGGTGGCTACACCTTC
- | TRBJ2-1 | TRBV7-2 | many | CASSLDWAGEQFF | TGTGCCAGCAGCTTAGATTGGGCTGGTGAGCAGTTCTTC
- | TRBJ1-4 | TRBV7-8 | - | CASSPPGGLEKLFF | TGTGCCAGCAGCCCCCCCGGGGGCCTTGAAAAACTGTTTTTT
TRBD1 | TRBJ2-5 | TRBV5-6 | many | CASSLLRTGTYQETQYF | TGTGCCAGCAGCTTGTTAAGGACAGGGACCTACCAAGAGACCCAGTACTTC
- | TRBJ2-7 | TRBV2 | few | CASSDVRSYEQYF | TGTGCCAGCAGTGACGTCAGGTCCTACGAGCAGTACTTC
TRBD1 | TRBJ1-1 | TRBV18 | many | CASSPRQGTPEAFF | TGTGCCAGCTCACCACGACAGGGGACCCCTGAAGCTTTCTTT
- | TRBJ1-1 | TRBV2 | - | CASSVAGNMNTEAFF | TGTGCCAGCAGTGTGGCAGGGAATATGAACACTGAAGCTTTCTTT
- | TRBJ1-1 | TRBV7-9 | many | CASSFGLNTEAFF | TGTGCCAGCAGCTTTGGACTGAACACTGAAGCTTTCTTT
TRBD2 | TRBJ2-5 | TRBV18 | few | CASSPTGGEETQYF | TGTGCCAGCTCACCAACGGGGGGGGAAGAGACCCAGTACTTC
TRBD2 | TRBJ2-3 | TRBV11-2 | - | CASSKSGTTTDTQYF | TGTGCCAGCAGCAAATCCGGGACTACCACAGATACGCAGTATTTT
TRBD2 | TRBJ2-7 | TRBV11-3 | once | CASSSLPPGTTGEQYF | TGTGCCAGCAGCTCCCTCCCGCCCGGGACTACCGGCGAGCAGTACTTC
- | TRBJ2-1 | TRBV10-3 | few | CAIRSGSSYNEQFF | TGTGCCATCAGATCGGGGAGCTCCTACAATGAGCAGTTCTTC
- | TRBJ2-5 | TRBV7-2 | many | CASSRPVSRYLAESQYF | TGTGCCAGCAGCCGACCCGTCTCGAGGTACCTAGCTGAGAGCCAGTACTTC
- | TRBJ2-1 | TRBV18 | - | CASSPWLSAINEQFF | TGTGCCAGCTCACCCTGGCTCTCGGCCATCAATGAGCAGTTCTTC
TRBD1 | TRBJ2-3 | TRBV5-4 | many | CASSFYRGMSDTQYF | TGTGCCAGCAGCTTCTACAGGGGTATGTCAGATACGCAGTATTTT
TRBD1 | TRBJ2-1 | TRBV11-3 | once | CASSSRTGIYNEQFF | TGTGCCAGCAGCTCTCGGACAGGGATATACAATGAGCAGTTCTTC
TRBD2 | TRBJ2-1 | TRBV29-1 | few | CSVEGLAGALEQFF | TGCAGCGTTGAGGGACTAGCGGGAGCTTTGGAGCAGTTCTTC
- | TRBJ2-7 | TRBV20-1 | few | CSARPLNDPYEQYF | TGCAGTGCTAGACCCTTAAACGATCCCTACGAGCAGTACTTC
- | TRBJ2-3 | TRBV18 | - | CASSPGEGDTQYF | TGTGCCAGCTCACCAGGGGAAGGGGATACGCAGTATTTT
- | TRBJ1-2 | TRBV20-1 | few | CSASRRGEANYGYTF | TGCAGTGCTAGCCGGAGGGGCGAAGCTAACTATGGCTACACCTTC
- | TRBJ2-7 | TRBV5-1 | - | CASSFRDGSGEQYF | TGCGCCAGCAGCTTTCGGGACGGGTCAGGAGAGCAGTACTTC
- | TRBJ2-3 | TRBV20-1 | many | CSAVEIPGDETDTQYF | TGCAGTGCTGTCGAAATCCCCGGGGACGAGACAGATACGCAGTATTTT
- | TRBJ2-5 | TRBV12-3/TRBV12-4 | few | CASSTTGTKFGETQYF | TGTGCCAGCAGTACGACCGGGACGAAATTTGGGGAGACCCAGTACTTC
- | TRBJ2-7 | TRBV6-2/TRBV6-3 | - | CASSYGFRFSYEQYF | TGTGCCAGCAGTTATGGTTTTCGGTTTTCCTACGAGCAGTACTTC
TRBD1 | TRBJ1-5 | TRBV5-8 | many | CASSGGQQGVYSNQPQHF | TGTGCCAGCAGCGGTGGCCAACAGGGGGTTTATAGCAATCAGCCCCAGCATTTT
- | TRBJ2-7 | TRBV4-2 | few | CASSQELRYEQYF | TGTGCCAGCAGCCAAGAGTTGAGATACGAGCAGTACTTC
- | TRBJ1-5 | TRBV28 | few | CATPKGVRCVGENQPQHF | TGTGCCACCCCTAAGGGGGTGAGGTGCGTAGGGGAAAATCAGCCCCAGCATTTT
TRBD2 | TRBJ2-7 | TRBV24-1 | - | CATSEGPSGGEQYF | TGTGCCACCAGTGAGGGACCTTCGGGAGGAGAGCAGTACTTC
TRBD2 | TRBJ2-1 | TRBV7-6 | few | CASSLVLAGEDSSYNEQFF | TGTGCCAGCAGCTTAGTGCTAGCGGGAGAGGACAGCTCCTACAATGAGCAGTTCTTC
- | TRBJ2-3 | TRBV7-2 | - | CASSPRQYTQYF | TGTGCCAGCAGCCCGAGACAGTATACGCAGTATTTT
- | TRBJ2-6 | TRBV18 | many | CASSPGVSGANVLTF | TGTGCCAGCTCACCGGGGGTGTCTGGGGCCAACGTCCTGACTTTC
TRBD2 | TRBJ2-7 | TRBV2 | - | CASIAGGYEQYF | TGTGCCAGCATAGCGGGGGGTTACGAGCAGTACTTC
- | TRBJ1-3 | TRBV5-6 | few | CASSLGGGAGNTIYF | TGTGCCAGCAGCTTGGGTGGAGGGGCTGGAAACACCATATATTTT
- | TRBJ1-1 | TRBV6-2/TRBV6-3 | - | CASSYSREAWAIF | TGTGCCAGCAGTTACTCCCGCGAAGCATGGGCTATCTTT
TRBD2 | TRBJ2-5 | TRBV5-1 | few | CASSGALSGGAEETQYF | TGCGCCAGCAGCGGAGCGCTTAGCGGGGGGGCCGAAGAGACCCAGTACTTC
- | TRBJ1-5 | TRBV5-4 | many | CASSEGNQPQHF | TGTGCCAGCAGCGAGGGAAATCAGCCCCAGCATTTT
- | TRBJ2-5 | TRBV3-1 | many | CASSPRVGQETQYF | TGTGCCAGCAGCCCCCGTGTAGGGCAAGAGACCCAGTACTTC
TRBD1 | TRBJ2-5 | TRBV6-2/TRBV6-3 | - | CASSGTGAKETQYF | TGTGCCAGCAGTGGGACAGGGGCGAAAGAGACCCAGTACTTC